One T cell receptor beta chain is described in this entry. In the source study's methods: Amplification of reference gene primers was used by the study to estimate nucleated cell counts. Generated by immunoSEQ multiplex PCR, the TCRdb table keeps only in-frame clones and is missing some. V and J calls and clone size follow that table, whereas D and trimming were derived from the DNA. The table lists some 78,000 clones, roughly 89% of them singletons, with around 4.1% in the top ten. This sample is drawn from a study of blood T cell repertoires in COVID-19. Whole-study context: The study drew acute and convalescent COVID-19 samples from the United States, Italy and Spain. In each case, the material was cDNA or gDNA derived from T cells, B-cell-depleted T cells, or PBMCs.

Sample: peripheral blood. This TCR was recovered from a woman older than 75 with active or convalescent COVID-19.

The CDR3 nucleotides read TGTGCCAGCAGCTCCCCGGGACAGAAGTACAATGAGCAGTTCTTC. Its protein is CASSSPGQKYNEQFF. The rearrangement links TRBV11-2 to TRBJ2-1; TRBD1 agrees at 7 bases. This CDR3 has 15 amino acids. CDR1 is SGHAT and CDR2 is FQNNGV in the germline V gene. The V segment lost 4 bases and the J segment 4 bases; nucleotides outside the gene matches: 7. The whole variable domain, remainder taken from reference TRBV11-2 and TRBJ2-1, is EAGVAQSPRYKIIEKRQSVAFWCNPISGHATLYWYQQILGQGPKLLIQFQNNGVVDDSQLPKDRFSAERLKGVDSTLKIQPAKLEDSAVYLCASSSPGQKYNEQFFGPGTRLTVL.